This T cell receptor (beta chain) is from a study of Graves' ophthalmopathy and Graves' hyperthyroidism. Study results and caveats: Among expanded thyroid clonotypes above 0.001 frequency, most also occurred in blood.

This clonotype was observed at least ten times. No antigen is known for it. Scientists amplified the TCR beta CDR3 regions from RNA transcripts. The workflow started with a first-round RT-PCR run with HTBI primers and then moved on to a second-round multiplex PCR. TCRdb reprocessed the multiplex PCR reads with MiXCR, giving one entry per CDR3 protein. The table lists more than 550,000 distinct CDR3 sequences, about 41% of them singletons, with over 2.5% in the top ten. The CDR3 length is 14 residues. V dropped 4 bases and J dropped 5 bases, with 13 bases sitting between them. CDR1 is KGHDR and CDR2 is SFDVKD in the germline V gene.

What was sequenced was peripheral blood. This TCR derives from an adult man with Graves' ophthalmopathy. The V and J genes are TRBV24-1 and TRBJ2-5; TRBD1 might be the D (6 bases). CDR3 in amino acids: CATSDAQGKETQYF. In nucleotides, the CDR3 is TGTGCCACCAGTGACGCACAGGGCAAGGAGACCCAGTACTTC.